This record concerns one TCR beta chain sequence. Its antigen is unknown. This entry belongs to a study of T cells in Graves' hyperthyroidism and ophthalmopathy. Study conclusions and caveats: In simple terms, a model built on 13 V-J features told ophthalmopathy apart from stable hyperthyroidism.

Amplification yielded TCR beta CDR3 regions, with RNA transcripts as the source. A set of HTBI primers served as the primers for a first-round RT-PCR of the TCR CDR3. TCRdb analysed the multiplex PCR reads with MiXCR anew, one entry per CDR3 protein. The table has 40,000 to 60,000 distinct CDR3 sequences, roughly 50% seen once. V shed 2 bases, J shed 7 bases, and the junction held 8 bases outside the gene matches. The germline V gene has CDR1 SGDLS and CDR2 YYNGEE. This CDR3 has 15 residues. The sample consisted of peripheral blood or thyroid tissue (not recorded which). This chain joins TRBV9 and TRBJ1-2, with 10 bases fitting TRBD1. This TCR came from a young man with Graves' hyperthyroidism. The chain's CDR3 is CASSVGSTGGVGYTF. The CDR3 DNA reads as TGTGCCAGCAGCGTCGGGTCGACAGGGGGCGTTGGCTACACCTTC.